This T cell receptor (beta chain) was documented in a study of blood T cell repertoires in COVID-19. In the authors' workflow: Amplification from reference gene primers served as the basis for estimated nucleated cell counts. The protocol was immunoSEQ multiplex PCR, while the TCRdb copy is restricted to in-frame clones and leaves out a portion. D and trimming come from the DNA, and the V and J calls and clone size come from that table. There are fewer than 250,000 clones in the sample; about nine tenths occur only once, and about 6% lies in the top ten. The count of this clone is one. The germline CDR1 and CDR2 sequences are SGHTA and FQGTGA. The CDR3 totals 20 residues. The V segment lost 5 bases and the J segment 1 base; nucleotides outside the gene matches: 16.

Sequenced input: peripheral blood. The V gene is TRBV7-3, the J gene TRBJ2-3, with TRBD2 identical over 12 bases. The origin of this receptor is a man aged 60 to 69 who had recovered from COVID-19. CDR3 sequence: CASSLHPSSGGALGTDTQYF. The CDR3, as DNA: TGTGCCAGCAGCCTTCACCCGTCTAGCGGGGGGGCCTTGGGCACAGATACGCAGTATTTT.